Below, one TCR beta chain is given with its context. It has no known antigen specificity. Base qualities are missing; no much larger clone stands one base away. The sample comes from a study of T cells after yellow fever vaccination (dated by TCRdb to about 2019). Concerning the study at large: The SMART-Seq v4 Ultra Low Input RNA kit was used to prepare libraries from fractions with low cell numbers. Blood was collected at multiple timepoints before and after primary and secondary immunization, and bulk PBMC replicates and cell subsets were isolated. Two healthy male donors made up the cohort, one aged 18 to 29 years and the other aged 30 to 39 years. Bulk TCR alpha and beta repertoires were sequenced longitudinally to track T-cell clones before and after primary and booster YFV17D yellow fever vaccination.

General conclusions and limits of the study: The secondary T-cell response was weaker than the primary response but faster, peaking on day 5 instead of day 15. The study included only a couple of donors, which limits how far the findings can be generalized. After the booster, most clones that had expanded after primary vaccination were detected again (over 95% of CD4 and more than 80% of CD8), suggesting broad maintenance of memory. A small share of clonotypes occurred in both CD4 and CD8 compartments, likely arising from convergent recombination. Computational filtering was needed because FACS-sorted repertoires could contain abundant contaminating clonotypes from the bulk population.

TCR cDNA was synthesized by 5'RACE template switching, which introduced a universal primer site and unique molecular identifiers. Priming of cDNA synthesis was performed from both the TCR alpha and TCR beta constant segments. Libraries were amplified in two PCR steps, with sample barcodes and sequencing adapters added in the second step. Sequencing of libraries was performed on Illumina HiSeq 2500 (2x100 bp) or NovaSeq (2x150 bp). The authors' pipeline ran thus. Reads were demultiplexed and collapsed into UMI consensus sequences with MIGEC, and V(D)J alignment was performed with MiXCR. Using edgeR on replicate PBMC samples, clonotypes were called vaccine-responding if FDR was below 0.01 and the log2 fold change was above 5 up to day 15. CD4 or CD8 identity was assigned to each bulk clonotype according to whether the clonotype was present at higher abundance in the sequenced CD4 repertoire or the sequenced CD8 repertoire. TCRdb applied fastp at Q25 and MiXCR to the public reads, then kept only in-frame beta chains. Each record represents a unique CDR3 protein, reported with the most common genes and DNA among its rows. Clone size and V and J calls follow TCRdb, not the original study. Present in this sample are approximately 300,000 distinct CDR3 sequences, 6.5% to 8.5% of which were seen just once. The top ten hold 15% to 20% of the sample.

Reading the germline V gene gives CDR1 SGHTA and CDR2 FQGTGA. From its cysteine to its phenylalanine, the CDR3 spans 13 amino acids. CDR3 DNA is the only sequence kept; it has 39 bases, read in frame from the first base. V is reduced by 1 base and J by 4 bases, leaving a spacing of 6 bases between them. The treatment or condition label corresponds to: live attenuated yellow fever vaccine strain. At every blood-draw timepoint, two biological replicates of bulk PBMCs were collected. A standard Ficoll-Paque protocol was used to isolate PBMCs from peripheral blood. RNA was extracted with TriZol from bulk PBMCs, CD4 and CD8 fractions, and dextramer-positive and dextramer-negative fractions.

This clonotype was sampled from a man between 18 and 35 years old who received the YFV17D yellow fever vaccine. The sequencing used PBMCs, collected 35 to 50 days after the first yellow fever vaccination. This chain is built from TRBV7-3 and TRBJ2-3; the D gene is unclear. CDR3 loop: CASSLMASDTQYF. The bases read TGTGCCAGCAGCTTAATGGCATCAGATACGCAGTATTTT.